This T cell receptor beta chain was sequenced in a study of control samples from healthy donors and cancer patients. This CDR3 contains 15 residues. Looked up from germline, CDR1 is MGHDK and CDR2 is SYGVNS. Trimming left V 6 bases short and J 7 bases short, with 16 bases between. Repertoires were generated with immunoSEQ multiplex PCR, while TCRdb's copy carries only in-frame clones and drops some. The table has 210,000 or so clones, 90% to 95% seen once. This TCR derives from a man aged 30 to 39 in good health. The rearrangement uses TRBV25-1 and TRBJ1-6; no reliable D call. The sample was blood. Here the CDR3 DNA reads TGTGCCAGCAGCCCTCTTCGGACGAGGAATTCACCCCTCCACTTT. Translated: CASSPLRTRNSPLHF.